This note documents a single T cell receptor (beta chain) sequence. Its antigen is undetermined. These data are taken from a study of identical twins. Notes on the study in general: Clonotypes of the beta chain that were abundant in cord blood carried fewer insertions (memory repertoires showed none).

The CDR3 has 11 amino acids. Looked up from germline, CDR1 is DFQATT and CDR2 is SNEGSKA (reference sequence). TCRdb recomputed calls from the 5' RACE reads with MiXCR, one row per CDR3 protein. The data hold around 300,000 distinct CDR3 sequences, with about 8.9% observed a single time. These data were also reused for a study on yellow fever vaccine responses in identical twins. That report adds: Twins' vaccine T cell responses reportedly seemed partly convergent and partly personalized.

The genes are TRBV20-1 and TRBJ2-3; TRBD1 might be the D (7 bases). The sequenced material came from memory (CD45RO+) T cells sorted from blood. This TCR was recovered from a woman under 30 in good health. The CDR3 nucleotides are TGCGCAGGGGGGAGCCCAGATACGCAGTATTTT. Encoded protein: CAGGSPDTQYF.